These T cell receptor beta chains were read from a single sample in a study of CD8 T cells in ankylosing spondylitis. TCRdb independently ran MiXCR on the 5' RACE reads; one entry per CDR3 protein. The sample lists tens of thousands of distinct CDR3 sequences, about 9.3% occurring once. Material: blood, either unsorted or a sorted T cell fraction (not recorded which). These receptor sequences come from a male donor with ankylosing spondylitis or in good health (not recorded which). The CDR3 runs from the conserved cysteine through the conserved F or W. D genes are given only for firm matches. Size is stated for part of the rows, as once, few or many counts, or as a class when the clone is expanded.

CDR3 DNA	CDR3 protein	J gene	V gene	D gene	clone size
TGTGCCAGCAGTTTTGCGGGAGATAATGAGCAGTTCTTC	CASSFAGDNEQFF	TRBJ2-1	TRBV12-3/TRBV12-4	TRBD2	many
TGTGCCAGCAGCTGGGAAGGGGCTCTTAACTATGGCTACACCTTC	CASSWEGALNYGYTF	TRBJ1-2	TRBV3-1	-	many
TGTGCCAGCAGCTCTCGGGACGCAAGGGAGACCCAGTACTTC	CASSSRDARETQYF	TRBJ2-5	TRBV12-3/TRBV12-4	-	many
TGTGCCAGCAGTTTTACGGGGAATTCCGGGGAGCTGTTTTTT	CASSFTGNSGELFF	TRBJ2-2	TRBV12-3/TRBV12-4	-	many
TGTGCCAGCAGACCAGGGGGATTCCCTGAAGCTTTCTTT	CASRPGGFPEAFF	TRBJ1-1	TRBV6-6	TRBD1	many
TGTGCCAGCAGTTTACTAGGGACAGGGGTGGGCGGGGAGCTGTTTTTT	CASSLLGTGVGGELFF	TRBJ2-2	TRBV27	TRBD1	many
TGTGCCAGCAGACGAGGACTAGCGGGAGCTTACAATGAGCAGTTCTTC	CASRRGLAGAYNEQFF	TRBJ2-1	TRBV6-2/TRBV6-3	TRBD2	many
TGCAGTGCTCGAAGGGGCAGCTCCTACGAGCAGTACTTC	CSARRGSSYEQYF	TRBJ2-7	TRBV20-1	-	many
TGTGCCAGCAGTTACTCGAGCCCCACCAATGAGCAGTTCTTC	CASSYSSPTNEQFF	TRBJ2-1	TRBV6-2/TRBV6-3	-	many
TGTGCCAGCAGCACTATGACAGTGAACACTGAAGCTTTCTTT	CASSTMTVNTEAFF	TRBJ1-1	TRBV6-1	-	-
TGTGCCAGCAGCCAACTCGACAGGGCTGGAAACACCATATATTTT	CASSQLDRAGNTIYF	TRBJ1-3	TRBV16	TRBD1	-
TGTGCCAGCAGCCAGGACGCGGGCAGCCAGCCCCAGCTTTTT	CASSQDAGSQPQLF	TRBJ1-5	TRBV3-1	-	many
TGTGCCAGCAGCTTAGGTGGAGGGACGCAGCCCCAGCATTTT	CASSLGGGTQPQHF	TRBJ1-5	TRBV7-2	-	many
TGTGCCAGCAGCTTAGGGAGGACTAAGGATGAGCAGTTCTTC	CASSLGRTKDEQFF	TRBJ2-1	TRBV11-3	-	-
TGTGCCAGCAGAAGACAGGGCTTGTACCAAGAGACCCAGTACTTC	CASRRQGLYQETQYF	TRBJ2-5	TRBV6-2/TRBV6-3	TRBD1	many
TGTGCCAGCAGTCGTTGGAGGGGCGTAAGCCCCGGGGAGCTGTTTTTT	CASSRWRGVSPGELFF	TRBJ2-2	TRBV6-1	-	many
TGTGCCAGCAGTTCAGGAGGGGACAATGAGCAGTTCTTC	CASSSGGDNEQFF	TRBJ2-1	TRBV28	-	many
TGCAGTGCTAGTATGGGTGTAGCGGGAGTAGAGACCCAGTACTTC	CSASMGVAGVETQYF	TRBJ2-5	TRBV20-1	TRBD2	many
TGTGCCAGCAGCCAGGGAGGCGTCACCTACAATGAGCAGTTCTTC	CASSQGGVTYNEQFF	TRBJ2-1	TRBV7-8	-	many
TGTGCCAGCAGTTTATGGGAGGGAGCCAGTTACAATGAGCAGTTCTTC	CASSLWEGASYNEQFF	TRBJ2-1	TRBV12-3/TRBV12-4	TRBD2	many
TGTGCCAGCAGCTGGACTAGCGGGACGTGGGAGCAGTACTTC	CASSWTSGTWEQYF	TRBJ2-7	TRBV5-6	TRBD2	many
TGTGCCAGCAGCTCGTTACAGGGCCCAGCTTTCTTT	CASSSLQGPAFF	TRBJ1-1	TRBV5-6	-	-
TGTGCCAGCAGCCAAGAATCTCCGGGGGCGAAGGCCTACGAGCAGTACTTC	CASSQESPGAKAYEQYF	TRBJ2-7	TRBV4-2	-	many
TGCAGTGCTAGAGTACTAGCGGACTCCTACAATGAGCAGTTCTTC	CSARVLADSYNEQFF	TRBJ2-1	TRBV20-1	TRBD2	many